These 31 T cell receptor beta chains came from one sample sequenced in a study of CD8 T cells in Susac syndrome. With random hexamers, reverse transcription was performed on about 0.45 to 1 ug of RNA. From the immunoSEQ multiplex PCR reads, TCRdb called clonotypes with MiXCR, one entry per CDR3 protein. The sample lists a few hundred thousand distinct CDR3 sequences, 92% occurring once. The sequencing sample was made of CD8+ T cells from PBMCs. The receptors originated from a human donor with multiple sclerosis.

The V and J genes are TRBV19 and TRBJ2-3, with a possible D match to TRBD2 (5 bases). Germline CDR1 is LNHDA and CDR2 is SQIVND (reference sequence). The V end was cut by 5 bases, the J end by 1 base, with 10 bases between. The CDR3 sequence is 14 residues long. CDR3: CASSSTRGTDTQYF. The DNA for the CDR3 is TGTGCCAGTAGTTCAACTAGGGGCACAGATACGCAGTATTTT. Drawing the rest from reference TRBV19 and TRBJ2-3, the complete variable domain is DGGITQSPKYLFRKEGQNVTLSCEQNLNHDAMYWYRQDPGQGLRLIYYSQIVNDFQKGDIAEGYSVSREKKESFPLTVTSAQKNPTAFYLCASSSTRGTDTQYFGPGTRLTVL.

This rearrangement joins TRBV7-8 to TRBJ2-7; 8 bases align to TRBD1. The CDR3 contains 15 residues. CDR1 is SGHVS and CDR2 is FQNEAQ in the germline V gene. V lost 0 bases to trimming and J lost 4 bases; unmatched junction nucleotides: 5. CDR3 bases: TGTGCCAGCAGCTTAGCCGCAGGACAGGGATACGAGCAGTACTTC. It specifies CASSLAAGQGYEQYF.

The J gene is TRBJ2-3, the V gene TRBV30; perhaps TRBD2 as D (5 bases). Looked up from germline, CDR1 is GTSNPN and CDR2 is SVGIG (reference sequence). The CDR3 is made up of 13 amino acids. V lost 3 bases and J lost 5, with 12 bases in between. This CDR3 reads CAWSRGEEDTQYF. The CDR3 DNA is TGTGCCTGGAGCCGGGGAGAGGAAGATACGCAGTATTTT.

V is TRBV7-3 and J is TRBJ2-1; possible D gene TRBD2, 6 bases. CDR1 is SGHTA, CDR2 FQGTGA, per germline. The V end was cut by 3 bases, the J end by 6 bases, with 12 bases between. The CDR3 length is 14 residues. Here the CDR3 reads CASSFTGSGNEQFF. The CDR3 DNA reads TGTGCCAGCAGCTTTACCGGGAGTGGCAATGAGCAGTTCTTC.

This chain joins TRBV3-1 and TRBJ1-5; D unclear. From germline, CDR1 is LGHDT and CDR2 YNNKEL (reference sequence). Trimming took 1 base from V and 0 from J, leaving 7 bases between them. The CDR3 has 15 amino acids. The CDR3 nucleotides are TGTGCCAGCAGCCAAGTCCCGGGTAGCAATCAGCCCCAGCATTTT. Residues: CASSQVPGSNQPQHF.

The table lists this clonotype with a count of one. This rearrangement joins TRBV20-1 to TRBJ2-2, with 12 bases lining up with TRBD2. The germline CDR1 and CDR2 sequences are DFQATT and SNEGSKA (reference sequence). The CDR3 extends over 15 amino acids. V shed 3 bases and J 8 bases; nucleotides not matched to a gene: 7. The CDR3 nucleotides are TGCAGTGCTAGTTCTAGCGGGAGGGCTAATGGGGAGCTGTTTTTT. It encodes CSASSSGRANGELFF.

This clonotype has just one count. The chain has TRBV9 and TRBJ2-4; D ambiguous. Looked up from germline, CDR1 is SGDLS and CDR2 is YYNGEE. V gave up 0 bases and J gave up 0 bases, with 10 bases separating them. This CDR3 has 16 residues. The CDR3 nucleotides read TGTGCCAGCAGCGTAGATGGCACCCCAGCCAAAAACATTCAGTACTTC. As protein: CASSVDGTPAKNIQYF.

The CDR3, as DNA: TGTGCCAGCAGCCCCTTGGGACCCGGGGACACTGAAGCTTTCTTT. Amino acids: CASSPLGPGDTEAFF. The gene calls are TRBV7-9 and TRBJ1-1; D is possibly TRBD1 (5 bases). This CDR3 spans 15 amino acids. The V gene lost 5 bases and the J gene lost 3 bases, with 16 bases spanning the gap. Germline-derived CDR1 and CDR2 are SEHNR and FQNEAQ (reference sequence).

The DNA for the CDR3 is TGTGCCAGCAGCTTGGCCGGGGGTGGGGCTTTCTTT. The encoded protein is CASSLAGGGAFF. The chain links TRBV5-6 to TRBJ1-1, with D perhaps TRBD1 (5 bases). The germline V gene has CDR1 SGHDT and CDR2 YYEEEE. This CDR3 spans 12 amino acids. V lost 0 bases, J lost 11 bases, and 11 bases lay in between.

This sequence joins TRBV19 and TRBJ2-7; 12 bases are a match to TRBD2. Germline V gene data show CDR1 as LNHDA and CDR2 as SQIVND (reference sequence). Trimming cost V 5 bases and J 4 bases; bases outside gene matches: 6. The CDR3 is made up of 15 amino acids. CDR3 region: CASSAGLAGIYEQYF. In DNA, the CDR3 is TGTGCCAGTAGTGCCGGACTAGCGGGGATTTACGAGCAGTACTTC.

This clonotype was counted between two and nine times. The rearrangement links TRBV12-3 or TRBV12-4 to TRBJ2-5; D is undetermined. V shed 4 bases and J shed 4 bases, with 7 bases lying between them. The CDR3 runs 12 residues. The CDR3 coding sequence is TGTGCCAGCAGTTCTCCAGGAGAGACCCAGTACTTC. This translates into CASSSPGETQYF.

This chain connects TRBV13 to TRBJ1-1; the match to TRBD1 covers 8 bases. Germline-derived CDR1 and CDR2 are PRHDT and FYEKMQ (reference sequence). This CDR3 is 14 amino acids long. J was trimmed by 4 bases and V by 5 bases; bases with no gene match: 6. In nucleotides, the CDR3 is TGTGCCAGCAGCATTGACAGGGGTCGCACTGAAGCTTTCTTT. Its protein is CASSIDRGRTEAFF.

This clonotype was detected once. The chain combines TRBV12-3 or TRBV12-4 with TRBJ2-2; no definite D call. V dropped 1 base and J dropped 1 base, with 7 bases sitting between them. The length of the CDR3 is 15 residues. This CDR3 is CASSLGELNTGELFF. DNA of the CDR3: TGTGCCAGCAGTTTAGGAGAACTGAACACCGGGGAGCTGTTTTTT.

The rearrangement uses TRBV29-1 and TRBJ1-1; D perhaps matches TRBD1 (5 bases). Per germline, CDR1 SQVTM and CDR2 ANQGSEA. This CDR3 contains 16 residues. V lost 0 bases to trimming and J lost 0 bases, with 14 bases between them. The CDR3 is CSVEDPQGALNTEAFF. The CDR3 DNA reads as TGCAGCGTTGAAGACCCCCAAGGGGCTCTGAACACTGAAGCTTTCTTT.

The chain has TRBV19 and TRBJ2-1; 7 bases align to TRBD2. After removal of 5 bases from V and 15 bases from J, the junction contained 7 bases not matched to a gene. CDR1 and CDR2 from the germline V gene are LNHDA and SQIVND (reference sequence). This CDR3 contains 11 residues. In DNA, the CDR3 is TGTGCCAGTAGTCCTGGACTAGTCCGGTTCTTC. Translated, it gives CASSPGLVRFF.

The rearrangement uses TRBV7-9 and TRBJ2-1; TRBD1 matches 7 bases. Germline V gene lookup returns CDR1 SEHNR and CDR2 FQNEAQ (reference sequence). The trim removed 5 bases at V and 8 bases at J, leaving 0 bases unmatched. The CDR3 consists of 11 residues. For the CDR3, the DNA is TGTGCCAGCAGCCAGGGGGATGAGCAGTTCTTC. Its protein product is CASSQGDEQFF.

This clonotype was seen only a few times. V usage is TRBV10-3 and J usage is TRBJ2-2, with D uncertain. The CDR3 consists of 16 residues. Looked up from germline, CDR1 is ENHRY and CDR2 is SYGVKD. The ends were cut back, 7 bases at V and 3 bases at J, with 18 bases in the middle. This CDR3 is CAITATPSPYTGELFF. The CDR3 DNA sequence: TGTGCCATCACGGCCACACCGTCCCCATACACCGGGGAGCTGTTTTTT.

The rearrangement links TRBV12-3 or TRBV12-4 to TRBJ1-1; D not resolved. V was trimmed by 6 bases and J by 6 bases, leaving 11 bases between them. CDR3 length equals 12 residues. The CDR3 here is CASRPGSAEAFF. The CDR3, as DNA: TGTGCCAGCAGACCGGGGAGCGCTGAAGCTTTCTTT.

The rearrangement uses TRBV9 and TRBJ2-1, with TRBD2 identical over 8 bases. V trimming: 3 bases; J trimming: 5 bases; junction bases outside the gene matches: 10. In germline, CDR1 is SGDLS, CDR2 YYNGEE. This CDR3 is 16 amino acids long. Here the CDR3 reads CASSEDREGKHNEQFF. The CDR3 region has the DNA TGTGCCAGCAGCGAGGACCGGGAGGGGAAGCACAATGAGCAGTTCTTC.

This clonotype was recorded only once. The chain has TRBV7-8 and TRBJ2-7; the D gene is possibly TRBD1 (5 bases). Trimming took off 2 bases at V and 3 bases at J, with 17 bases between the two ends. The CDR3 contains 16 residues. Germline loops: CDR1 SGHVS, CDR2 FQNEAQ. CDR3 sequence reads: CASSLFPRSTDYEQYF. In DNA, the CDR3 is TGTGCCAGCAGCTTATTTCCGAGATCGACAGACTACGAGCAGTACTTC.

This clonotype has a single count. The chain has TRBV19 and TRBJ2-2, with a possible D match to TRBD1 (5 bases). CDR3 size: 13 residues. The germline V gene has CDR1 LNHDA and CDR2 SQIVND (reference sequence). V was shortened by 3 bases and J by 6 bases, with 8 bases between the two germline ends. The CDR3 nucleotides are TGTGCCAGTAGTATGGGGCAGTCCGGGGAGCTGTTTTTT. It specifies CASSMGQSGELFF.

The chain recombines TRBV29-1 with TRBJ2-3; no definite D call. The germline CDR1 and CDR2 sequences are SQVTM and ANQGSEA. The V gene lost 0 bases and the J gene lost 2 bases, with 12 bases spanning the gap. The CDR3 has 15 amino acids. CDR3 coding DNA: TGCAGCGTTGAAGATCAAGGTGCTAACACAGATACGCAGTATTTT. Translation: CSVEDQGANTDTQYF.

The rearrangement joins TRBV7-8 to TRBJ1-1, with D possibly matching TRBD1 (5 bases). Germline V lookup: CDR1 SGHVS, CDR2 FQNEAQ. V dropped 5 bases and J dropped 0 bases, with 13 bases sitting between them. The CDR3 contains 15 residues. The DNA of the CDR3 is TGTGCCAGCAGCCACCCGGAGGGGATGAACACTGAAGCTTTCTTT. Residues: CASSHPEGMNTEAFF.

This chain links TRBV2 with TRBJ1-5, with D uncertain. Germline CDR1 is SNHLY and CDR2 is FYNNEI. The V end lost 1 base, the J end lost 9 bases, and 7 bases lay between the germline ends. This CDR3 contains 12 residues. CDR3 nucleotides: TGTGCCAGCAGTGAAGGGATTGGGCCCCAGCATTTT. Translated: CASSEGIGPQHF.

The CDR3 spells CASSAIGADEKETQYF. CDR3 DNA: TGTGCCAGCAGCGCGATAGGGGCGGATGAGAAAGAGACCCAGTACTTC. The V and J genes are TRBV7-9 and TRBJ2-5, with D maybe TRBD1 (5 bases). V lost 5 bases and J lost 3, with 19 bases in between. This CDR3 comprises 16 residues. CDR1 is SEHNR and CDR2 is FQNEAQ in the germline V gene (reference sequence).

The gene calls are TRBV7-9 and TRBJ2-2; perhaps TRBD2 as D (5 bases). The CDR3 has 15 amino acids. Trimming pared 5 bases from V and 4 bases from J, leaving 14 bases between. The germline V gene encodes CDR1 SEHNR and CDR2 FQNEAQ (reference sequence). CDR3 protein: CASSPAGVSTGELFF. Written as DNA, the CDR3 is TGTGCCAGCAGCCCGGCCGGGGTCTCCACCGGGGAGCTGTTTTTT.

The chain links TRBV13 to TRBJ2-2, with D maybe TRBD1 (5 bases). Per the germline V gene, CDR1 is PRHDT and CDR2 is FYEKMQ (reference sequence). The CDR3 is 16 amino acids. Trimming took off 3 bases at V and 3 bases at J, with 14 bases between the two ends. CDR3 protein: CASSFQGSTYTGELFF. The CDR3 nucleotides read TGTGCCAGCAGCTTTCAGGGTTCCACTTACACCGGGGAGCTGTTTTTT.

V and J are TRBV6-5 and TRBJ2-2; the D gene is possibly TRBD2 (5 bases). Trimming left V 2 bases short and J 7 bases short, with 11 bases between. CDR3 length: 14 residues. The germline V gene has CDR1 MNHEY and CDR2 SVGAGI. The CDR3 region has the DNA TGTGCCAGCAGTTACGGCTCGGCGGGCGGGGAGCTGTTTTTT. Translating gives CASSYGSAGGELFF.

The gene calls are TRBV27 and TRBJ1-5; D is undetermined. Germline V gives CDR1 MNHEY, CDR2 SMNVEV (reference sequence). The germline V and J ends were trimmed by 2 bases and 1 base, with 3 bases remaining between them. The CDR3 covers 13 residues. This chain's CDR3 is CASSLTSNQPQHF. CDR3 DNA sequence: TGTGCCAGCAGTTTAACCAGCAATCAGCCCCAGCATTTT.

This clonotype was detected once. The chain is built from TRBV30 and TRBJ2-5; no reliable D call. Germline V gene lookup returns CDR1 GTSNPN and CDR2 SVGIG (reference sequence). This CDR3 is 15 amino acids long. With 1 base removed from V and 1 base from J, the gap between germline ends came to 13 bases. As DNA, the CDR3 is TGTGCCTGGAGTGAATCCGGCCATCCCCAAGAGACCCAGTACTTC. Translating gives CAWSESGHPQETQYF.

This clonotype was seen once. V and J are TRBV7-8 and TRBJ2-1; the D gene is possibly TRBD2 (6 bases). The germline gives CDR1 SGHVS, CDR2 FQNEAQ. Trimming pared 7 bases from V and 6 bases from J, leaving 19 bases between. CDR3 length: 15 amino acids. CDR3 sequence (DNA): TGTGCCAGCAATCATCGGAGCGCGGGAATCAATGAGCAGTTCTTC. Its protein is CASNHRSAGINEQFF.